The present TCR beta chain was sequenced within a study of blood T cell repertoires in COVID-19. Study overall: PBMCs, B-cell-depleted T cells, or T cells provided the cDNA or gDNA that made up the material.

Original analysis: Estimation of nucleated cell counts was performed using reference gene primer amplification. Libraries were prepared by immunoSEQ multiplex PCR; TCRdb keeps only in-frame clonotypes and omits some of them. V and J calls and clone size are copied from that table; D and trimming were computed from the DNA. The sample shows tens of thousands of clones, 82% of them seen only once. This CDR3 spans 12 amino acids. V was trimmed by 0 bases and J by 6 bases, leaving 5 bases between them. CDR1 is SGDLS and CDR2 is YYNGEE in the germline V gene. Sequencing was performed on peripheral blood. The origin of this receptor is a woman aged 55-75 years with acute or convalescent COVID-19. This chain links TRBV9 with TRBJ2-3; no firm D call. CDR3 amino acids: CASSVEEDTQYF. In nucleotides, the CDR3 is TGTGCCAGCAGCGTAGAAGAGGATACGCAGTATTTT.